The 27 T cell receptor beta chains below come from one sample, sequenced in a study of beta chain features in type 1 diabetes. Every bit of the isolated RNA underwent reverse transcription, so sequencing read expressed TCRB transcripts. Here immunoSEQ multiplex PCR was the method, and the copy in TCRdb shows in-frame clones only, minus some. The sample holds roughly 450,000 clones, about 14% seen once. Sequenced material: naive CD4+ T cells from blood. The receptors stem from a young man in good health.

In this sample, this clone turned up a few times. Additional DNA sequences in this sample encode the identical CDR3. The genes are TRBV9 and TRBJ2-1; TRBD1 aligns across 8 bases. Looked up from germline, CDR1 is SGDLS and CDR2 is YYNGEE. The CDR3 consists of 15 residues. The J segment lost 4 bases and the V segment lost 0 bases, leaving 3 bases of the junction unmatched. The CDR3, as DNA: TGTGCCAGCAGCGTAGGACAGGGGACGTACAATGAGCAGTTCTTC. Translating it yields CASSVGQGTYNEQFF.

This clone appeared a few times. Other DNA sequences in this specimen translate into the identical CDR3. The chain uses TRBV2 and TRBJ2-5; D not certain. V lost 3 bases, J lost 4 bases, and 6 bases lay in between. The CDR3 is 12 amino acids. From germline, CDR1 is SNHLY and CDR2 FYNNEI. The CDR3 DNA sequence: TGTGCCAGCAGTGATCCGTTAGAGACCCAGTACTTC. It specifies CASSDPLETQYF.

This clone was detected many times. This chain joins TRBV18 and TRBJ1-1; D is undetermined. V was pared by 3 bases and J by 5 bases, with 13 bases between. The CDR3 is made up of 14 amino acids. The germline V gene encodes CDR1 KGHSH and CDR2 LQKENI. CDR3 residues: CASSPKNGKTEAFF. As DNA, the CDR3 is TGTGCCAGCTCACCGAAGAACGGGAAAACTGAAGCTTTCTTT.

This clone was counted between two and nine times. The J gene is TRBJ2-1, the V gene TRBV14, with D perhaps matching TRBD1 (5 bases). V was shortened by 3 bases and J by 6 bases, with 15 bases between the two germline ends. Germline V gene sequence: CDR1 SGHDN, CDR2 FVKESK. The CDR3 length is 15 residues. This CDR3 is CASSHGQLRGNEQFF. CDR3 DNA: TGTGCCAGCAGCCATGGACAACTCAGAGGCAATGAGCAGTTCTTC.

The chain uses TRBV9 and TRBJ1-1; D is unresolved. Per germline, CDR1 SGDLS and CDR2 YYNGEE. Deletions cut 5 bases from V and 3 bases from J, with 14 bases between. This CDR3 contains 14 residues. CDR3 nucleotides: TGTGCCAGCAGGCGGGTCGGCGGGGACACTGAAGCTTTCTTT. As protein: CASRRVGGDTEAFF.

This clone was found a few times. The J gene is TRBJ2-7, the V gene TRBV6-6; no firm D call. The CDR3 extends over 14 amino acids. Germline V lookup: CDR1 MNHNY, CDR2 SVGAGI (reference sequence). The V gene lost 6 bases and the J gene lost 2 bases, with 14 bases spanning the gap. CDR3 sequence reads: CASRVPGHTYEQYF. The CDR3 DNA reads TGTGCCAGCAGAGTCCCGGGCCATACCTACGAGCAGTACTTC.

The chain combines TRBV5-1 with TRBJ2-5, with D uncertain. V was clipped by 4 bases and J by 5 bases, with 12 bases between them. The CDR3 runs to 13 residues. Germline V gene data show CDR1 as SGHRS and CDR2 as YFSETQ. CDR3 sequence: CASSADHLETQYF. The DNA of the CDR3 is TGCGCCAGCAGCGCGGATCATTTGGAGACCCAGTACTTC. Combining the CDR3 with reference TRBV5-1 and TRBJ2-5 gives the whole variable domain KAGVTQTPRYLIKTRGQQVTLSCSPISGHRSVSWYQQTPGQGLQFLFEYFSETQRNKGNFPGRFSGRQFSNSRSEMNVSTLELGDSALYLCASSADHLETQYFGPGTRLLVL.

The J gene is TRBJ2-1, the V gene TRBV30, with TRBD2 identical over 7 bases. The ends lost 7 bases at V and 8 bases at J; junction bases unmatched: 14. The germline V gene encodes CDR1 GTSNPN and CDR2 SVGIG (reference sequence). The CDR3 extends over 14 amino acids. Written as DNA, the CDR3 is TGTGCCTCCTCCGGACTAGTGGGGGTATATGAGCAGTTCTTC. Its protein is CASSGLVGVYEQFF.

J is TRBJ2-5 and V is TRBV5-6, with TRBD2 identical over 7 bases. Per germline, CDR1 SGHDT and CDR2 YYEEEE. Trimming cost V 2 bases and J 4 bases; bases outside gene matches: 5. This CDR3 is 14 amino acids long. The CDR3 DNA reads TGTGCCAGCAGCTTTCGCGGGGGTCCAGAGACCCAGTACTTC. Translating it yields CASSFRGGPETQYF.

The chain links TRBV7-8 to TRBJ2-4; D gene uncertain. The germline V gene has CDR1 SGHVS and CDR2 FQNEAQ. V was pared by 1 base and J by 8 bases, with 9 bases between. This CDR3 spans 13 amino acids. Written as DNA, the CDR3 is TGTGCCAGCAGCTTAGGGTCGTCCGACATTCAGTACTTC. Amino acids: CASSLGSSDIQYF.

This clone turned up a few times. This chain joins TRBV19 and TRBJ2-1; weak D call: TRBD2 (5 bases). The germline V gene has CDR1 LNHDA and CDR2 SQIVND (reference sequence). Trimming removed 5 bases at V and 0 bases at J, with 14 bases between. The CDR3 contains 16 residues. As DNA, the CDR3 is TGTGCCAGTAGTCCAATCCTGGGGAGCTCCTACAATGAGCAGTTCTTC. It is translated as CASSPILGSSYNEQFF.

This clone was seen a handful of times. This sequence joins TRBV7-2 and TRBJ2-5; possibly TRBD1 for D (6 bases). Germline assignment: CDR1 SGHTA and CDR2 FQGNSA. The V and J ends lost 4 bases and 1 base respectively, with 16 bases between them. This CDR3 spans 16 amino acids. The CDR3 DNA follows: TGTGCCAGCAGCTCCCGAGCAGGACAGTTCCAAGAGACCCAGTACTTC. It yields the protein CASSSRAGQFQETQYF.

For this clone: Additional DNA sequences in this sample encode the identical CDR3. The CDR3 region is CASSEGNSPLHF. DNA for the CDR3: TGTGCCAGCAGTGAAGGGAATTCACCCCTCCACTTT. This chain links TRBV25-1 with TRBJ1-6; the D is unclear. V was clipped by 2 bases and J by 7 bases, with 3 bases between them. In germline, CDR1 is MGHDK, CDR2 SYGVNS. This CDR3 is 12 amino acids long.

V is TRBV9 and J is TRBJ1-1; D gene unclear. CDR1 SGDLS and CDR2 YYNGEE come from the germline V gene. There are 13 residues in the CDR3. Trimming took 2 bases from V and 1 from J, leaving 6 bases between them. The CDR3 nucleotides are TGTGCCAGCAGCGTCTTAGCGAACACTGAAGCTTTCTTT. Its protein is CASSVLANTEAFF.

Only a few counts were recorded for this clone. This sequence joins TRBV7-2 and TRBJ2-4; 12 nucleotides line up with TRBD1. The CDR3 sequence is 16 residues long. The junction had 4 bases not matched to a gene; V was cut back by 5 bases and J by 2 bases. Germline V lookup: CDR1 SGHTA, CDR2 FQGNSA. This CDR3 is CASSERDRGPKNIQYF. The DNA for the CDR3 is TGTGCCAGCAGCGAGCGGGACAGGGGGCCCAAAAACATTCAGTACTTC.

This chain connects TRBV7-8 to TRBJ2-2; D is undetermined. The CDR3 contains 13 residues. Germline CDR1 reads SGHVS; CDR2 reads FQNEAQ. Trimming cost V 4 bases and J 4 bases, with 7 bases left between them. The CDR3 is CASSWIVTGELFF. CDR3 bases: TGTGCCAGCAGCTGGATTGTCACCGGGGAGCTGTTTTTT.

The CDR3 DNA reads as TGTGCCAGCAGCTCCCTCATGACAGTCCTGAACACTGAAGCTTTCTTT. Its protein product is CASSSLMTVLNTEAFF. This rearrangement joins TRBV7-9 to TRBJ1-1; a weak D match, TRBD1 (5 bases). Germline assignment: CDR1 SEHNR and CDR2 FQNEAQ (reference sequence). CDR3 size: 16 residues. Trimming cost V 4 bases and J 0 bases, with 15 bases left between them.

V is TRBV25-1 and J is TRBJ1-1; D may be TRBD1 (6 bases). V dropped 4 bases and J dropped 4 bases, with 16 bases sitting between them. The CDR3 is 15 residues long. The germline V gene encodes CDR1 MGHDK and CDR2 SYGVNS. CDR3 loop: CASSGHHRGGTEAFF. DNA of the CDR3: TGTGCCAGCAGTGGCCACCACCGAGGGGGCACTGAAGCTTTCTTT. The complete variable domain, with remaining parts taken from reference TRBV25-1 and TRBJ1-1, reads EADIYQTPRYLVIGTGKKITLECSQTMGHDKMYWYQQDPGMELHLIHYSYGVNSTEKGDLSSESTVSRIRTEHFPLTLESARPSHTSQYLCASSGHHRGGTEAFFGQGTRLTVV.

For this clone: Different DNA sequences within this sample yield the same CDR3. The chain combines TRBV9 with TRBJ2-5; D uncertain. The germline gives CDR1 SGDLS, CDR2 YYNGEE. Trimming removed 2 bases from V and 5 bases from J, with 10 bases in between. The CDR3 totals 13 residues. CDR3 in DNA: TGTGCCAGCAGCGTGGGCGGCCAGGAGACCCAGTACTTC. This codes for CASSVGGQETQYF.

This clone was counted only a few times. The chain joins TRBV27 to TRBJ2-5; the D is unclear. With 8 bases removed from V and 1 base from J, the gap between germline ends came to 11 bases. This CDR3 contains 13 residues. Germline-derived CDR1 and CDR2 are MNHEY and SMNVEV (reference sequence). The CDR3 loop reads CASRTWVQETQYF. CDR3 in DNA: TGTGCCAGCCGAACATGGGTCCAAGAGACCCAGTACTTC.

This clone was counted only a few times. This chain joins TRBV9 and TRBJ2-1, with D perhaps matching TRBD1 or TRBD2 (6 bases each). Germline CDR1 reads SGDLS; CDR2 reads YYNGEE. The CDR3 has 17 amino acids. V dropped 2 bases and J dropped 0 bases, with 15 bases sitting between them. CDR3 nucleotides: TGTGCCAGCAGCGTGGGTGGGGGGCGGAGCTCCTACAATGAGCAGTTCTTC. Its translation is CASSVGGGRSSYNEQFF. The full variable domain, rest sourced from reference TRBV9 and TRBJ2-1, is DSGVTQTPKHLITATGQRVTLRCSPRSGDLSVYWYQQSLDQGLQFLIQYYNGEERAKGNILERFSAQQFPDLHSELNLSSLELGDSALYFCASSVGGGRSSYNEQFFGPGTRLTVL.

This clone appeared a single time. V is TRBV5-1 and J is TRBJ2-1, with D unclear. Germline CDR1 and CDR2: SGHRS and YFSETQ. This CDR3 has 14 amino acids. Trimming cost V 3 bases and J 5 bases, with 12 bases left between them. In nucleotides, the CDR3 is TGCGCCAGCAGCTCTAGAGTTACAGACAATGAGCAGTTCTTC. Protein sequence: CASSSRVTDNEQFF.

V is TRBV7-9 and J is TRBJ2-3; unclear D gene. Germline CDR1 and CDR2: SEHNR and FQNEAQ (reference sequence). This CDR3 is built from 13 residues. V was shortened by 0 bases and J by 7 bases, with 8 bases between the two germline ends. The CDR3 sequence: CASSLAQPNTQYF. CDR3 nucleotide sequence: TGTGCCAGCAGCTTAGCGCAGCCAAATACGCAGTATTTT.

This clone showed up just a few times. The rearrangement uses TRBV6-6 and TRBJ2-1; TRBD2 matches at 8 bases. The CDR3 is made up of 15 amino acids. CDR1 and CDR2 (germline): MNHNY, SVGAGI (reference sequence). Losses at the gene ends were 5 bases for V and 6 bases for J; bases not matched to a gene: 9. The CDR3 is CASSPRPGTSNEQFF. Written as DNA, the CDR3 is TGTGCCAGCAGTCCACGTCCGGGGACTAGCAATGAGCAGTTCTTC.

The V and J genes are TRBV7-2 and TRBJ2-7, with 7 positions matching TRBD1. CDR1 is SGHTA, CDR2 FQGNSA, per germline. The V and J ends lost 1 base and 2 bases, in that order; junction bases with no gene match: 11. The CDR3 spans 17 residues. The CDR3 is CASSLEATGSNTYEQYV. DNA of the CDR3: TGTGCCAGCAGCTTAGAGGCGACAGGGTCCAATACCTACGAGCAGTACGTC.

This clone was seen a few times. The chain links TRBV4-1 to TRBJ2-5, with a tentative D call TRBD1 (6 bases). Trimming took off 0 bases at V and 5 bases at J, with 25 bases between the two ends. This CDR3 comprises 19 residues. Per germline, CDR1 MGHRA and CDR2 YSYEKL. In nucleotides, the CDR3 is TGCGCCAGCAGCCAAGAACCTGGTTCAGGGGTCCTGGGAGCGGAGACCCAGTACTTC. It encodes CASSQEPGSGVLGAETQYF.

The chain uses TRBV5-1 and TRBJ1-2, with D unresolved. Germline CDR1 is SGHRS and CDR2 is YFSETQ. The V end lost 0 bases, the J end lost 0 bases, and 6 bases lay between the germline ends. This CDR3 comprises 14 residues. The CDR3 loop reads CASSLEGSNYGYTF. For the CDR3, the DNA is TGCGCCAGCAGCTTGGAGGGTTCTAACTATGGCTACACCTTC.